What follows are 29 T cell receptor beta chains derived from one specimen sequenced in a study of monozygotic twins with inflammatory bowel disease. Reprocessing the 5' RACE reads, TCRdb reports a single entry for every CDR3 protein and omits DNA. Its listing shows around 400,000 distinct CDR3 sequences. The sample consisted of blood. The receptors were gathered from a human donor with ulcerative colitis or Crohn's disease, or a healthy co-twin of an affected twin (not recorded which).

The genes are TRBV7-2 and TRBJ2-5; TCRdb picks TRBD1, but there is no DNA to check that call. This CDR3 is 13 amino acids long. Germline values: CDR1 SGHTA, CDR2 FQGNSA. CDR3 in amino acids: CASTVPFRGTQYF.

This rearrangement joins TRBV4-3 to TRBJ2-2; the D gene TCRdb calls, TRBD1, cannot be checked with no DNA. The CDR3 has 18 amino acids. Per the germline V gene, CDR1 is LGHNA and CDR2 is YSLEER. The CDR3 here is CASSQDFFRGSDTGELFF.

The CDR3 sequence is CAWDSRSYGYTF. The chain couples TRBV30 to TRBJ1-2. The V gene's germline CDR1 is GTSNPN and CDR2 SVGIG (reference sequence). The CDR3 loop spans 12 amino acids.

The chain has TRBV5-1 and TRBJ1-1. The length of the CDR3 is 15 residues. The germline gives CDR1 SGHRS, CDR2 YFSETQ. CDR3: CASSLSPGRATEAFF.

This rearrangement joins TRBV20-1 to TRBJ1-5. CDR3 length: 12 amino acids. From germline, CDR1 is DFQATT and CDR2 SNEGSKA (reference sequence). Here the CDR3 reads CSVSHLGQPQHF.

The chain links TRBV20-1 to TRBJ1-5. Germline V gives CDR1 DFQATT, CDR2 SNEGSKA (reference sequence). CDR3 length equals 13 residues. The CDR3 here is CSARVVGRQPQHF.

The rearrangement joins TRBV5-8 to TRBJ2-7; TCRdb's D gene call, TRBD1, goes unchecked for lack of DNA. CDR3 length: 13 amino acids. CDR1 SGHTS and CDR2 YDEGEE come from the germline V gene. CDR3 residues: CASSHSPRYEQYF.

V usage is TRBV12-3 or TRBV12-4 and J usage is TRBJ1-2; TCRdb's assignment of TRBD1 cannot be checked, as there is no DNA. CDR3 length: 12 amino acids. CDR3 amino acids: CASAGAGYGYTF.

This chain uses TRBV29-1 with TRBJ2-1; TCRdb reports TRBD1, a call that lacks DNA to check it against. Germline CDR1 is SQVTM and CDR2 is ANQGSEA. The CDR3 consists of 15 residues. This CDR3 is CSVRLPGQIYNEQFF.

This chain uses TRBV5-1 with TRBJ1-1. This CDR3 is 13 amino acids long. CDR1 is SGHRS and CDR2 is YFSETQ in the germline V gene. CDR3 residues: CASSLEKNTEAFF.

The chain uses TRBV3-1 and TRBJ2-5; the TRBD1 assignment by TCRdb is unverifiable without DNA. CDR3 length: 15 amino acids. The germline CDR1 and CDR2 sequences are LGHDT and YNNKEL (reference sequence). The CDR3 loop reads CASSQAGGSQETQYF.

J is TRBJ1-6 and V is TRBV28; without DNA, the TCRdb call of TRBD1 cannot be checked. The germline gives CDR1 MDHEN, CDR2 SYDVKM. The CDR3 is 16 residues long. CDR3 loop: CASSSPPGQGASPLHF.

This chain joins TRBV9 and TRBJ1-1; TCRdb reports TRBD1, a call that lacks DNA to check it against. Germline V lookup: CDR1 SGDLS, CDR2 YYNGEE. The CDR3 has 15 amino acids. CDR3 sequence reads: CASSPPTGVGTEAFF. The full variable domain, with the rest looked up from reference TRBV9 and TRBJ1-1, is DSGVTQTPKHLITATGQRVTLRCSPRSGDLSVYWYQQSLDQGLQFLIQYYNGEERAKGNILERFSAQQFPDLHSELNLSSLELGDSALYFCASSPPTGVGTEAFFGQGTRLTVV.

The rearrangement uses TRBV27 and TRBJ1-1. The CDR3 extends over 16 amino acids. CDR1 MNHEY and CDR2 SMNVEV come from the germline V gene (reference sequence). The CDR3 loop reads CASSFGQGRANTEAFF.

The gene calls are TRBV27 and TRBJ2-4; as DNA is missing, the TRBD1 call by TCRdb cannot be tested. Looked up from germline, CDR1 is MNHEY and CDR2 is SMNVEV (reference sequence). This CDR3 comprises 12 residues. The CDR3 spells CASSVRDSREYF.

The CDR3 here is CSADRQGTSYEQYF. The chain couples TRBV20-1 to TRBJ2-7; TCRdb indicates TRBD1, and absent DNA this call remains unverified. Germline CDR1 reads DFQATT; CDR2 reads SNEGSKA (reference sequence). This CDR3 has 14 residues.

The V gene is TRBV12-3 or TRBV12-4, the J gene TRBJ1-6; the D call of TRBD1 rests on TCRdb alone, since no DNA is present to check it. CDR3 length equals 15 residues. The CDR3 loop is CASSLGDRVNSPLHF.

The CDR3 sequence: CASSYAGVAYGYTF. The V gene is TRBV6-5, the J gene TRBJ1-2; TCRdb indicates TRBD1, and absent DNA this call remains unverified. Germline assignment: CDR1 MNHEY and CDR2 SVGAGI. This CDR3 has 14 amino acids.

The V and J genes are TRBV6-2 or TRBV6-3 and TRBJ1-5; TCRdb lists TRBD1, though no DNA is available to test this call. The length of the CDR3 is 16 residues. Germline CDR1 is MNHEY and CDR2 is SVGEGT. The CDR3 sequence: CASKDSDYIKRQPQHF.

The chain uses TRBV7-2 and TRBJ2-3; the TRBD1 assignment by TCRdb is unverifiable without DNA. The CDR3 is 16 residues long. Germline-derived CDR1 and CDR2 are SGHTA and FQGNSA. CDR3 protein: CASSLAPGGARNTQYF.

This chain connects TRBV29-1 to TRBJ1-1; as DNA is missing, the TRBD1 call by TCRdb cannot be tested. Germline CDR1 reads SQVTM; CDR2 reads ANQGSEA. This CDR3 region has 14 residues. CDR3 sequence: CSVDVGDGWTEAFF.

The V gene is TRBV3-1, the J gene TRBJ2-5; without DNA, the TCRdb call of TRBD1 cannot be checked. In germline, CDR1 is LGHDT, CDR2 YNNKEL (reference sequence). CDR3 size: 14 residues. CDR3 in amino acids: CASSLQGGMGTQYF.

This CDR3 reads CASSPSPGQPQHF. The rearrangement links TRBV18 to TRBJ1-5; the TCRdb call, TRBD1, lacks DNA for checking. Germline-derived CDR1 and CDR2 are KGHSH and LQKENI. This CDR3 is built from 13 residues.

The chain joins TRBV5-1 to TRBJ2-3; TCRdb lists TRBD1, though no DNA is available to test this call. The CDR3 runs 15 residues. The germline gives CDR1 SGHRS, CDR2 YFSETQ. CDR3 amino acids: CASSPDRGDTDTQYF.

V usage is TRBV27 and J usage is TRBJ1-5. Germline V gene lookup returns CDR1 MNHEY and CDR2 SMNVEV (reference sequence). The CDR3 consists of 14 residues. The CDR3 spells CASSLYAAYQPQHF.

The chain uses TRBV10-3 and TRBJ2-5. This CDR3 has 13 amino acids. Looked up from germline, CDR1 is ENHRY and CDR2 is SYGVKD. CDR3 protein: CAISESNQETQYF.

This sequence joins TRBV7-2 and TRBJ2-3; as DNA is missing, the TRBD2 call by TCRdb cannot be tested. Germline assignment: CDR1 SGHTA and CDR2 FQGNSA. The CDR3 has 16 amino acids. The CDR3 loop is CASSLESGGFTDTQYF.

The rearrangement links TRBV29-1 to TRBJ2-7; TCRdb's D call of TRBD2 is untestable without DNA. This CDR3 region has 14 residues. Germline CDR1 reads SQVTM; CDR2 reads ANQGSEA. The chain's CDR3 is CSVAQLAGRYEQYF.

CDR3 residues: CASRARAPPSTDTQYF. The chain carries TRBV12-3 or TRBV12-4 and TRBJ2-3; with no DNA, the TCRdb D assignment of TRBD1 cannot be verified. The length of the CDR3 is 16 residues.